These 24 T cell receptor beta chains originate from one sample sequenced in a study of blood T cell repertoires in COVID-19. The data were produced by immunoSEQ multiplex PCR, yet TCRdb's version contains in-frame clones alone and is incomplete. This table holds about 98,000 clones, 75% to 85% found once. The sample taken for sequencing was peripheral blood. Receptor source: a man between 65 and 85 years old with acute or convalescent COVID-19.

V and J are TRBV7-8 and TRBJ1-5; the match to TRBD1 covers 11 bases. The junction had 9 bases not matched to a gene; V was cut back by 5 bases and J by 3 bases. There are 17 residues in the CDR3. CDR1 is SGHVS and CDR2 is FQNEAQ in the germline V gene. For the CDR3, the DNA is TGTGCCAGCAGCGCGCGGACAGGGGGCTCCTACAATCAGCCCCAGCATTTT. Translating gives CASSARTGGSYNQPQHF.

V gene TRBV7-6 combines with J gene TRBJ2-1, with 13 bases fitting TRBD2. Germline V gene sequence: CDR1 SGHVS, CDR2 FNYEAQ. The CDR3 covers 17 residues. Trimming at V came to 3 bases and at J to 8 bases, leaving 10 bases not matched to a gene. The CDR3 spells CASSFPQTSGRWDEQFF. In nucleotides, the CDR3 is TGTGCCAGCAGCTTTCCCCAGACTAGCGGGAGGTGGGATGAGCAGTTCTTC.

The chain has TRBV15 and TRBJ2-2; TRBD1 is a possible D gene (6 bases). In germline, CDR1 is LNHNV, CDR2 YYDKDF (reference sequence). The CDR3 is made up of 14 amino acids. Trimming took 6 bases from V and 4 from J, leaving 12 bases between them. The CDR3 reads CATRKDSFTGELFF. The CDR3 DNA reads TGTGCCACCAGGAAGGACAGCTTCACCGGGGAGCTGTTTTTT.

The V gene is TRBV5-1, the J gene TRBJ2-3; 7 bases line up with TRBD2. CDR3 length: 18 residues. Germline assignment: CDR1 SGHRS and CDR2 YFSETQ. V gave up 3 bases and J gave up 6 bases; unmatched junction bases: 19. The CDR3 bases are TGCGCCAGCAGCTCACCGGGGGAGCGGGACGCGGCCAGGGATACGCAGTATTTT. This translates into CASSSPGERDAARDTQYF.

CDR3 in amino acids: CASSKVGQPNTEAFF. CDR3 nucleotide sequence: TGTGCCAGCAGCAAAGTGGGACAGCCGAACACTGAAGCTTTCTTT. The V call is TRBV21-1, the J call TRBJ1-1; TRBD1, the D gene given by the table, was not confirmed from the DNA. TRBV21-1 is a recognized pseudogene. The CDR3 totals 15 residues.

For the CDR3, the DNA is TGTGCCAGCGGCTACAGCTATCCTGAGCAGTTCTTC. Translation gives CASGYSYPEQFF. The chain combines TRBV6-5 with TRBJ2-1; D gene ambiguous. Trimming cost V 8 bases and J 9 bases, with 14 bases left between them. The CDR3 covers 12 residues. Germline V CDR1 and CDR2: MNHEY, SVGAGI.

The rearrangement joins TRBV6-5 to TRBJ2-7; 8 bases map to TRBD2. Trimming cost V 7 bases and J 6 bases; bases outside gene matches: 11. CDR1 and CDR2 (germline): MNHEY, SVGAGI. CDR3 length equals 14 residues. The CDR3 is CASTFGTRTPEQYF. CDR3 coding DNA: TGTGCCAGCACCTTCGGGACTAGAACGCCCGAGCAGTACTTC.

This sequence joins TRBV2 and TRBJ2-1, with 8 positions matching TRBD2. CDR1 and CDR2 (germline): SNHLY, FYNNEI. This CDR3 region has 13 residues. The J segment lost 9 bases and the V segment lost 6 bases, leaving 7 bases of the junction unmatched. CDR3: CASRGLVLLEQFF. The CDR3 region has the DNA TGTGCCAGCAGGGGACTAGTGTTACTTGAGCAGTTCTTC.

The chain has TRBV7-2 and TRBJ1-1; D perhaps matches TRBD1 (6 bases). In germline, CDR1 is SGHTA, CDR2 FQGNSA. This CDR3 has 13 amino acids. Between the trimmed V and J ends, which lost 11 bases and 6 bases, there was a span of 19 bases. CDR3 region: CAGGEQPNAEAFF. The CDR3 DNA reads as TGTGCCGGGGGCGAGCAGCCTAACGCTGAAGCTTTCTTT.

This clone was seen a handful of times. The CDR3: CASSIIGSGETQYF. CDR3 coding DNA: TGTGCCAGTAGTATAATAGGTAGCGGAGAGACCCAGTACTTC. The V and J genes are TRBV19 and TRBJ2-5, with D maybe TRBD2 (6 bases). V was cut by 2 bases and J by 4 bases, with 11 bases left in between. CDR3 size: 14 residues. Germline V gene sequence: CDR1 LNHDA, CDR2 SQIVND (reference sequence).

This clone appeared once. The chain combines TRBV23-1 with TRBJ1-3; 9 bases fit TRBD1. TRBV23-1 falls under the ORF class, with uncertain function. The CDR3 is 17 residues long. V shed 4 bases and J 4 bases; nucleotides not matched to a gene: 11. CDR3 region: CASSPFDDRGSGNTIYF. Written as DNA, the CDR3 is TGCGCCAGCAGTCCCTTCGACGACAGGGGGAGCGGAAACACCATATATTTT.

This clone showed up just a few times. J is TRBJ2-6 and V is TRBV30, with a possible D match to TRBD1 (5 bases). Deletions cut 1 base from V and 0 bases from J, with 10 bases between. The CDR3 length is 16 residues. Per the germline V gene, CDR1 is GTSNPN and CDR2 is SVGIG (reference sequence). The CDR3 nucleotides are TGTGCCTGGAGTGACAGGACCTACTCTGGGGCCAACGTCCTGACTTTC. Its protein is CAWSDRTYSGANVLTF.

This clone appeared a few times. V and J are TRBV21-1 and TRBJ1-6. TRBV21-1 is reported as a pseudogene. CDR3 length: 18 amino acids. CDR3 sequence reads: CALPPRGSVCPYNSPLHF. The CDR3 DNA reads TGTGCCCTCCCACCCAGAGGGTCGGTTTGTCCCTATAATTCACCCCTCCACTTT.

The chain employs TRBV7-2 and TRBJ2-7; possibly TRBD2 for D (6 bases). CDR3 size: 15 residues. Germline V lookup: CDR1 SGHTA, CDR2 FQGNSA. V was trimmed by 0 bases and J by 0 bases, leaving 9 bases between them. The CDR3 here is CASSLAASASYEQYF. The CDR3 DNA reads TGTGCCAGCAGCTTAGCGGCTAGCGCCTCCTACGAGCAGTACTTC.

The chain uses TRBV7-6 and TRBJ2-7; 10 bases map to TRBD1. The germline V gene encodes CDR1 SGHVS and CDR2 FNYEAQ. The CDR3 is 15 residues long. V gave up 2 bases and J gave up 4 bases; unmatched junction bases: 5. CDR3 coding DNA: TGTGCCAGCAGCTTACTGACAGGGGGCATGTACGAGCAGTACTTC. This codes for CASSLLTGGMYEQYF.

A word on this clone: One junction end does not reproduce the germline sequence, and a read error may be involved. The CDR3 here is CASSALALAYNEQFF. The CDR3 DNA follows: TGTGCTAGCAGCGCACTAGCGTTGGCCTACAATGAGCAGTTCTTC. The chain is built from TRBV7-7 and TRBJ2-1; TRBD2 aligns across 7 bases. The germline CDR1 and CDR2 sequences are SSHAT and FNYEAQ (reference sequence). The CDR3 consists of 15 residues.

The DNA for the CDR3 is TGTGCCAGCAAGACCGGGACAGGAACCTACGAGCAGTACTTC. This codes for CASKTGTGTYEQYF. J is TRBJ2-7 and V is TRBV6-5; 8 nucleotides match TRBD1. Looked up from germline, CDR1 is MNHEY and CDR2 is SVGAGI. The CDR3 runs 14 residues. Unmatched junction bases numbered 7, after V lost 7 bases and J lost 2 bases.

This chain connects TRBV27 to TRBJ2-7, with D tentatively TRBD1 (6 bases). CDR3 length equals 14 residues. The ends were cut back, 3 bases at V and 0 bases at J, with 9 bases in the middle. Germline V gene lookup returns CDR1 MNHEY and CDR2 SMNVEV (reference sequence). The CDR3 DNA reads TGTGCCAGCAGTTTTCGGACAGCCTCCTACGAGCAGTACTTC. It translates to CASSFRTASYEQYF.

The chain has TRBV14 and TRBJ2-1; 9 bases agree with TRBD1. CDR1 is SGHDN, CDR2 FVKESK, per germline. The CDR3 runs 16 residues. J gave up 7 bases and V 4 bases, and 11 bases lay outside the gene matches. In DNA, the CDR3 is TGTGCCAGCAGCCCGTATACAGGGGGCGGAATGAATGAGCAGTTCTTC. Its protein product is CASSPYTGGGMNEQFF.

In its sample, this clone was seen a few times. The V gene is TRBV28, the J gene TRBJ2-4, with TRBD1 as a possible D gene (6 bases). Germline V gene sequence: CDR1 MDHEN, CDR2 SYDVKM. The CDR3 runs to 16 residues. V dropped 7 bases and J dropped 0 bases, with 16 bases sitting between them. CDR3 region: CASNPRTVLAKNIQYF. The DNA for the CDR3 is TGTGCCAGCAATCCCCGGACAGTCCTAGCCAAAAACATTCAGTACTTC.

The V call is TRBV2, the J call TRBJ1-2; D may be TRBD1 (6 bases). The CDR3 is made up of 15 amino acids. Germline CDR1 SNHLY, CDR2 FYNNEI. The V and J ends lost 7 bases and 4 bases respectively, with 19 bases between them. The CDR3 DNA reads as TGTGCCAGCACCCTTAGGACAGCCGCCGGCTATGGCTACACCTTC. Its protein product is CASTLRTAAGYGYTF.

The chain has TRBV7-2 and TRBJ2-1; 14 nucleotides agree with TRBD2. CDR3 size: 15 residues. V dropped 4 bases and J dropped 7; count of bases not matched to a gene: 3. Per the germline V gene, CDR1 is SGHTA and CDR2 is FQGNSA. CDR3 amino acids: CASSSGLAGGNEQFF. CDR3 coding DNA: TGTGCCAGCAGCTCAGGACTAGCGGGAGGTAATGAGCAGTTCTTC.

The chain recombines TRBV10-3 with TRBJ1-1; a weak D match, TRBD1 (5 bases). CDR3 size: 13 residues. Germline loops: CDR1 ENHRY, CDR2 SYGVKD. The V end lost 7 bases, the J end lost 1 base, and 10 bases lay between the germline ends. CDR3 loop: CAIMGRENTEAFF. In DNA, the CDR3 is TGTGCCATCATGGGCAGGGAGAACACTGAAGCTTTCTTT.

This chain connects TRBV6-4 to TRBJ1-5; 7 positions agree with TRBD1. After removal of 3 bases from V and 1 base from J, the junction contained 3 bases not matched to a gene. Germline CDR1 MRHNA, CDR2 SNTAGT. CDR3 length: 15 amino acids. The CDR3 coding sequence is TGTGCCAGCAGTGAACACAGGGGAAGCAATCAGCCCCAGCATTTT. It specifies CASSEHRGSNQPQHF.